The entry below describes one T cell receptor (beta chain). No antigen is known for it. One base away there is no much larger clone; base qualities are not given. CDR1 and CDR2 (DFQATT, SNEGSKA) derive from the germline V gene (reference sequence). V is shortened by 2 bases, J by 4 bases, and the region joining them spans 17 bases. The CDR3 has 15 amino acids, counting the end cysteine and phenylalanine. CDR3 DNA only is kept here, 45 bases in frame from base 1. This record belongs to a study of regulatory T cells in long-lasting Graves disease (dated by TCRdb to about 2021). For context, the study as a whole: Patients with newly diagnosed Graves' disease had been on antithyroid drugs for under 3 months. Peripheral blood TCR sequencing and RNA sequencing compared persistent Graves' disease patients with newly diagnosed Graves' disease patients. A total of around 35 samples underwent TCR sequencing: about 13 from persistent and roughly 20 from newly diagnosed Graves' disease patients. The study was conducted in China and was registered as a clinical trial. General study outcomes and caveats: Only the TCR beta chain was sequenced and analyzed. The authors noted that the small sample size was a limitation that may lower accuracy. Preferential use of TRBV28, TRBJ1-2 and TRBJ2-5 was observed in persistent disease, whereas TRBV20-1 and TRBJ2-1 were favored in newly diagnosed disease. A larger number of public clonotypes was shared among persistent patients (around 3,000) than among newly diagnosed patients (roughly 970). Peripheral blood alone was examined, since thyroid tissue, which constituted the primary lesion, could not be accessed. Persistent Graves' disease patients showed lower TCR Shannon entropy and fewer highly expanded clones than newly diagnosed patients, suggesting clonal expansion.

The protocol used for the library was multiplex PCR. Sequenced using an Illumina HiSeq 4000. CDR3 regions were amplified by Arm-PCR with iRepertoire HTBI primers to construct TCR beta libraries. Before sequencing, the PCR products underwent gel purification. The original pipeline was this. Gene usage analysis of CDR3 amino acid clonotypes used the approximately 56 TRBV and fewer than 15 TRBJ segments found across samples. COPE and FqMerger were used to merge filtered high-quality paired reads into contigs. Contigs were aligned with BLAST to IMGT TRBV, TRBD and TRBJ reference genes, and CDR3 was defined per IMGT. Highly expanded clones were defined as clonotypes with a frequency above 0.1%. Repertoire diversity was measured by Shannon entropy, and V-J evenness by the Gini coefficient. Clonotypes shared by more than one individual were considered public. Starting from the raw public reads, TCRdb applied fastp trimming at Q25, assembled clones with MiXCR and retained in-frame beta chains. A single entry per CDR3 protein holds the most common genes and DNA from its merged rows. In this record, the V and J calls reflect TCRdb's handling and not the investigators' own analysis. Present in this sample are 620,000 or so distinct CDR3 sequences, roughly 15% of which were seen just once. Of the sample, approximately 18% falls within the top ten clones.

What the time point label conveys for this sample: newly diagnosed GD, antithyroid drugs for less than 3 months. RNA was extracted from PBMCs in TRIzol for both TCR sequencing and RNA sequencing. The diagnosis of Graves' disease followed American Thyroid Association guidelines. Recruitment of patients was carried out at an endocrinology department in Xi'an, China. Each patient gave approximately 10 milliliters of peripheral blood, collected in an EDTA anticoagulant tube. Ficoll Paque Plus density gradient separation was used to isolate PBMCs, and no additional T cell sorting was done. An Agilent 2100 Bioanalyzer and agarose gel were used to check RNA quality, and a NanoDrop 2000 was used to measure RNA concentration. This same sample was also taken into another study, of T cells in Graves' hyperthyroidism and ophthalmopathy. As the second study states: Graves' hyperthyroidism was defined as stable when no progression to ophthalmopathy occurred over 18 months of follow-up. Hyperthyroidism patients were newly diagnosed, with disease duration under 2 months, and aged 18 to 65 years. Patients with uncontrolled infections, other autoimmune diseases, pregnancy or lactation were excluded. Diagnoses relied on clinical symptoms, serum thyroxine and TRAb, thyroid ultrasound and orbital computed tomography. A first-round RT-PCR of the TCR CDR3 used the HTBI primer set with the Qiagen OneStep RT-PCR kit. Most expanded thyroid clonotypes (frequency above 0.001) were also detected in blood, suggesting blood repertoires may reflect thyroid immune responses. A model built on a 13 V-J signature distinguished ophthalmopathy from stable hyperthyroidism, reaching approximately 89% sensitivity and approximately 83% specificity in cross-validation and 80%/75% in testing. In validation, the model predicted progression to ophthalmopathy a median of roughly 6.1 months before onset, with approximately 70% sensitivity and about 72% specificity. TCR V-J signatures able to tell the groups apart were searched for in a discovery cohort of 100 patients, of whom 43 had Graves' ophthalmopathy and 57 had stable Graves' hyperthyroidism. Prospective prediction of ophthalmopathy was tested in an independent validation cohort of fewer than 20 hyperthyroidism patients and some 17 patients who later progressed to ophthalmopathy. The roughly 94 discovery patients were randomly divided into training and test sets at a 7:3 ratio. In roughly six Graves' hyperthyroidism patients, the study also compared T-cell repertoires from thyroid tissue with T-cell repertoires from blood. Once sampling was done, hyperthyroidism patients were given methimazole at a starting dose of 30 mg daily, whereas ophthalmopathy patients were given high-dose intravenous methylprednisolone. Libraries were constructed in a second round of multiplex PCR, after which size selection and purification were performed. Sequencing of the libraries was done on an Illumina HiSeq2000 using paired-end 100 bp reads. SOAPnuke was used to process the raw data, throwing out any read that contained adapters or uncalled bases, had a mean Phred below 15, or lacked an exact constant-primer or identifier match. High-quality paired reads were merged with COPE v1.2.5, and unique nucleotide sequences were defined as clonotypes. MiTCR v1.1 was used to align clonotypes to the IMGT TRBV, TRBD and TRBJ reference segments. The analysis was restricted to V-J combinations with a frequency above 0.0001, which together covered roughly 99% of the repertoires. The TCS score was defined as the ratio of F50 (clonal expansion) to E x V (chaos), calculated using BLOSUM62-based TCRdist between CDR3 peptides within each V-J. Welch's t-statistics and random forest reduced just over 500 V-J features to under 15, which were used in a naive Bayes classifier (R e1071). Sample size was not statistically predetermined, and blinding of investigators to group allocation was not performed. According to the paper, TCR Vbeta CDR3 sequencing was carried out on more than 120 peripheral blood samples, which came from fewer than 50 ophthalmopathy, about 75 hyperthyroidism and roughly 17 progressor patients.

The chain joins TRBV20-1 to TRBJ2-5, and TRBD1 may be the D gene, going by 5 matching bases. The sample here was peripheral blood mononuclear cells (PBMCs), taken at new diagnosis, from a patient treated with antithyroid drugs. This sequence originates from a woman in her thirties with Graves disease. Donor details come from another sample of the same person, matched by shared clones. This receptor carries the CDR3 CSARSAAGYTETQYF. The base sequence is TGCAGTGCTAGATCCGCGGCAGGGTACACAGAGACCCAGTACTTC.